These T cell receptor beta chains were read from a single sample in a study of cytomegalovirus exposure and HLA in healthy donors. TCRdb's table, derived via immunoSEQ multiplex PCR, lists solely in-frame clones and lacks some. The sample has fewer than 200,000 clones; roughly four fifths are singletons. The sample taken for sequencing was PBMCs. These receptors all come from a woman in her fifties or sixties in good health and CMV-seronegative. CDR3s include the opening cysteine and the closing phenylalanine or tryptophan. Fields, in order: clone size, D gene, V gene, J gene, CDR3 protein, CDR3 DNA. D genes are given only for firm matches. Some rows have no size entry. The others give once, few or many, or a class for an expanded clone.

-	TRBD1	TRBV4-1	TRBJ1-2	CASSQEGDREGYTF	TGCGCCAGCAGCCAAGAGGGAGACAGGGAGGGCTACACCTTC
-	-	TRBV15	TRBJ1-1	CATSVRVYTEAFF	TGTGCCACCAGCGTTCGGGTTTACACTGAAGCTTTCTTT
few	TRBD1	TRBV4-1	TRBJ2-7	CASSFRTGTYEQYF	TGCGCCAGCAGCTTTCGGACAGGGACCTACGAGCAGTACTTC
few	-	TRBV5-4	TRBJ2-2	CASSPNPQWGANTGELFF	TGTGCCAGCAGCCCTAACCCCCAGTGGGGGGCGAACACCGGGGAGCTGTTTTTT
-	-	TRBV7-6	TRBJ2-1	CASRVQAGPIGSEQFF	TGTGCCAGCAGGGTCCAGGCGGGGCCCATAGGTAGTGAGCAGTTCTTC
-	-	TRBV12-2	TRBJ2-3	CASRNGQGQDTQYF	TGTGCAAGTCGCAATGGACAGGGACAAGATACGCAGTATTTT
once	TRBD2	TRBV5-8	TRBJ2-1	CASSLELAGGFWSYNEQFF	TGTGCCAGCAGCTTGGAACTAGCGGGGGGGTTTTGGTCCTACAATGAGCAGTTCTTC
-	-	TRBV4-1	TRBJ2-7	CASSPTTPPYEQYF	TGCGCCAGCAGCCCTACTACTCCCCCCTACGAGCAGTACTTC
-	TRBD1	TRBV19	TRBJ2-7	CASSPGGTGIYEQYF	TGTGCCAGTAGTCCGGGCGGGACAGGAATCTACGAGCAGTACTTC
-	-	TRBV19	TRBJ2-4	CASSIRGNTGENIQYF	TGTGCCAGCAGTATTCGGGGAAATACCGGGGAAAACATTCAGTACTTC
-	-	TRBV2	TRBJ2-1	CASSYKRAVLGNEQFF	TGTGCCAGCAGCTACAAGCGGGCCGTCCTGGGAAATGAGCAGTTCTTC
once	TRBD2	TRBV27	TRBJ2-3	CASSFRGRGTDTQYF	TGTGCCAGCAGTTTCCGCGGGAGGGGCACAGATACGCAGTATTTT
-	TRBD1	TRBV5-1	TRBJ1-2	CASRPQPGQTNYGYTF	TGCGCCAGCAGGCCTCAGCCGGGACAGACCAACTATGGCTACACCTTC
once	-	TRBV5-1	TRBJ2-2	CASSLTEANTGELFF	TGCGCCAGCAGCCTGACAGAAGCGAACACCGGGGAGCTGTTTTTT
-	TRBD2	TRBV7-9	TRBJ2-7	CASSSGLVREQYF	TGTGCCAGCAGCTCCGGACTAGTCCGCGAGCAGTACTTC
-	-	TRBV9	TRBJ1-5	CASSVGRDGQPQHF	TGTGCCAGCAGCGTCGGACGGGATGGTCAGCCCCAGCATTTT
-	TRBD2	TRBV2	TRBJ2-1	CASRWRESAYNEQFF	TGTGCCAGCAGGTGGCGGGAGAGCGCCTACAATGAGCAGTTCTTC
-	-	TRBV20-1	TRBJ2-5	CSAKERGYQYF	TGCAGTGCTAAGGAAAGGGGGTATCAGTACTTC
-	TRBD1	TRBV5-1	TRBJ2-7	CASSEGTGIYEQYF	TGCGCCAGCAGCGAGGGGACAGGGATCTACGAGCAGTACTTC
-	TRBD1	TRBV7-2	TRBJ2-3	CASSLGQGADTQYF	TGTGCCAGCAGCTTGGGACAGGGAGCAGATACGCAGTATTTT
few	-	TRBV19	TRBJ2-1	CASSILRGQKRVNEQFF	TGTGCCAGTAGTATACTCCGAGGACAGAAGAGGGTTAATGAGCAGTTCTTC
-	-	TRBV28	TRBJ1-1	CASSDRRTGPEAFF	TGTGCCAGCAGTGACCGACGAACAGGCCCTGAAGCTTTCTTT
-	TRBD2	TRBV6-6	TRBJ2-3	CASSNSGGTDTQYF	TGTGCCAGCAGTAATAGCGGGGGCACAGATACGCAGTATTTT
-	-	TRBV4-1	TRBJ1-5	CASSQPGRNQPQHF	TGCGCCAGCAGCCAACCCGGGAGAAATCAGCCCCAGCATTTT
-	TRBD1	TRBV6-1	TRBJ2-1	CASGQESSYNEQFF	TGTGCCAGCGGACAGGAGAGCTCCTACAATGAGCAGTTCTTC
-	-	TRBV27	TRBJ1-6	CASRTGLGSPLHF	TGTGCCAGCAGGACGGGGTTGGGATCACCCCTCCACTTT
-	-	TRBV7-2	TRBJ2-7	CASSIGPLYEQYF	TGTGCCAGCAGCATAGGTCCCCTCTACGAGCAGTACTTC
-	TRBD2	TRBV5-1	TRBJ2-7	CASSTLAGGSEQYF	TGCGCCAGCAGCACACTAGCGGGAGGTTCCGAGCAGTACTTC
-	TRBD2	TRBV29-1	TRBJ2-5	CSVAIAGVETQYF	TGCAGCGTTGCGATAGCGGGGGTAGAGACCCAGTACTTC
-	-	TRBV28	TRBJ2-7	CASSSGQSYEQYF	TGTGCCAGCAGCTCTGGACAGAGCTACGAGCAGTACTTC
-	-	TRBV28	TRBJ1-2	CASSSPGRDGYGYTF	TGTGCCAGCAGTTCCCCGGGGAGGGATGGTTATGGCTACACCTTC
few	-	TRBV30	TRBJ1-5	CAWSVANQPQHF	TGTGCCTGGAGTGTCGCGAATCAGCCCCAGCATTTT
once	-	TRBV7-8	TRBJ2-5	CASSLGAGTQYF	TGTGCCAGCAGCTTAGGGGCAGGGACCCAGTACTTC
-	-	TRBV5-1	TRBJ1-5	CASSLDSSNQPQHF	TGCGCCAGCAGCTTGGACAGTTCTAATCAGCCCCAGCATTTT
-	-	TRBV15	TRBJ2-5	CATSRAPGGSETQYF	TGTGCCACCAGCAGAGCCCCAGGGGGGTCAGAGACCCAGTACTTC
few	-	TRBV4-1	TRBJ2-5	CASSQGSPPGTQYF	TGCGCCAGCAGCCAAGGAAGCCCACCGGGGACCCAGTACTTC
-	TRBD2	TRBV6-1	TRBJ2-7	CASIFRREGHYEQYF	TGTGCCAGCATTTTTAGGCGGGAGGGCCACTACGAGCAGTACTTC
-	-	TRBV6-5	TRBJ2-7	CASSYTDSYEQYF	TGTGCCAGCAGTTACACGGACTCCTACGAGCAGTACTTC
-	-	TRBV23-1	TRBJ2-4	CASSQSAGGKNIQYF	TGCGCCAGCAGTCAATCGGCAGGAGGCAAAAACATTCAGTACTTC
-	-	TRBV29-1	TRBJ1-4	CSVVGGFNEKLFF	TGCAGCGTTGTTGGAGGTTTTAATGAAAAACTGTTTTTT
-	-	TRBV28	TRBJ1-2	CASTKAPTVNYGYTF	TGTGCCAGCACCAAGGCCCCAACAGTGAACTATGGCTACACCTTC
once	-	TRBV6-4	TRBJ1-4	CARPFLQGPRDEKLFF	TGTGCCAGGCCCTTCCTACAGGGACCGCGTGACGAAAAACTGTTTTTT
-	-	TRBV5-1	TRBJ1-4	CASTAPGREEKLFF	TGCGCCAGCACCGCCCCAGGACGGGAGGAAAAACTGTTTTTT
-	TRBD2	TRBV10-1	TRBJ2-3	CASSEFGIAGARATDTQYF	TGCGCCAGCAGTGAGTTTGGGATAGCGGGAGCGAGGGCGACAGATACGCAGTATTTT
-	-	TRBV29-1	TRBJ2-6	CSVGAGANVLTF	TGCAGCGTTGGCGCTGGGGCCAACGTCCTGACTTTC
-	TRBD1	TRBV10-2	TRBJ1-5	CASSSNQGAFSNQPQHF	TGCGCCAGCAGCTCAAATCAGGGGGCTTTTAGCAATCAGCCCCAGCATTTT
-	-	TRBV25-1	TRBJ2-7	CASRRDKNYEQYF	TGTGCCAGCAGAAGGGACAAAAACTACGAGCAGTACTTC
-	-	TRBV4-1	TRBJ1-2	CASSQSTTISYGYTF	TGCGCCAGCAGCCAAAGCACGACAATATCCTATGGCTACACCTTC
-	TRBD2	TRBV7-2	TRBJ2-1	CASSSRGLAGYNEQFF	TGTGCCAGCAGCTCCCGCGGACTAGCGGGATACAATGAGCAGTTCTTC
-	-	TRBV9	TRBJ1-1	CASILGGLGMNTEAFF	TGTGCCAGCATCTTGGGGGGGTTGGGGATGAACACTGAAGCTTTCTTT
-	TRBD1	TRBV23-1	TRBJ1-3	CASSQSGQVLPSGNTIYF	TGCGCCAGCAGTCAGTCGGGACAGGTTCTTCCCTCTGGAAACACCATATATTTT
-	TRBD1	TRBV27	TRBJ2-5	CASSFGQGGTQYF	TGTGCCAGCAGTTTCGGACAGGGTGGGACCCAGTACTTC
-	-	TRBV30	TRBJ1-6	CAWSSVLPPLHF	TGTGCCTGGAGTTCCGTCCTCCCACCCCTCCACTTT
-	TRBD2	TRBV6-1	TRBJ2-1	CAGRLAGAYNEQFF	TGTGCCGGCCGACTAGCGGGAGCCTACAATGAGCAGTTCTTC